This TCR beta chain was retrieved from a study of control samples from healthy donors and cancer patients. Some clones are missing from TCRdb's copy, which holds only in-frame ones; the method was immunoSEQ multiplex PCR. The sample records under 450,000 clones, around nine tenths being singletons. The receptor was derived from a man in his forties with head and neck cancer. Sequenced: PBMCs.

CDR3 amino acids: CASSFNTEAFF. CDR3 bases: TGTGCCAGCAGTTTTAACACTGAAGCTTTCTTT. This chain joins TRBV28 and TRBJ1-1; D call uncertain. Trimming took 3 bases from V and 2 from J, leaving 1 base between them. Germline assignment: CDR1 MDHEN and CDR2 SYDVKM. There are 11 residues in the CDR3. The variable domain in full, with the rest retrieved from reference TRBV28 and TRBJ1-1, is DVKVTQSSRYLVKRTGEKVFLECVQDMDHENMFWYRQDPGLGLRLIYFSYDVKMKEKGDIPEGYSVSREKKERFSLILESASTNQTSMYLCASSFNTEAFFGQGTRLTVV.